Given below is one T cell receptor (beta chain) in context. In the original workflow: Estimation of nucleated cell counts was performed using reference gene primer amplification. The assay was immunoSEQ multiplex PCR, and TCRdb's table has in-frame clones only and misses some. The V and J calls and clone size are taken from that table; D and trimming were inferred from the DNA. The repertoire has over 130,000 clones, about four fifths of them found once; the top ten carry 4%. The sample belongs to a study of blood T cell repertoires in COVID-19. In germline, CDR1 is SGHRS, CDR2 YFSETQ. Trimming removed 5 bases from V and 8 bases from J; junction bases left unmatched: 7. There are 13 residues in the CDR3.

This clonotype was obtained from a woman aged 55-75 years with acute or convalescent COVID-19. Sequenced material: peripheral blood. J is TRBJ2-1 and V is TRBV5-1; 7 bases fit TRBD2. The CDR3 sequence: CASRRREPDEQFF. The CDR3, as DNA: TGCGCCAGCAGGAGGCGGGAGCCGGATGAGCAGTTCTTC.